The entry that follows covers one T cell receptor beta chain sequence. During active infection, Seattle patients enrolled and were then monitored through disease. Original analysis: Amplification with reference gene primers provided the estimates of nucleated cell counts. Repertoires were generated with immunoSEQ multiplex PCR, while TCRdb's copy carries only in-frame clones and drops some. The V and J calls and clone size come from that table; D and trimming were worked out from the DNA. This sample carries a few hundred thousand clones, approximately 85% of them seen once, and the ten largest clones take more than 2%. The sample is drawn from a study of blood T cell repertoires in COVID-19. Study details: Whether acute or convalescent, the COVID-19 samples came from the United States, Italy and Spain. The cDNA or gDNA used as material had been derived from T cells, B-cell-depleted T cells, or PBMCs.

The CDR3 spans 16 residues. V was shortened by 1 base and J by 0 bases, with 12 bases between the two germline ends. CDR1 and CDR2 from the germline V gene are LNHNV and YYDKDF (reference sequence). Input material: peripheral blood. The chain links TRBV15 to TRBJ1-1; D remains ambiguous. The sequence was obtained from a woman between 70 and 85 years old with COVID-19, enrolled during active disease. The CDR3 spells CATSRGMSGMNTEAFF. CDR3 DNA: TGTGCCACCAGCAGAGGAATGTCGGGTATGAACACTGAAGCTTTCTTT.